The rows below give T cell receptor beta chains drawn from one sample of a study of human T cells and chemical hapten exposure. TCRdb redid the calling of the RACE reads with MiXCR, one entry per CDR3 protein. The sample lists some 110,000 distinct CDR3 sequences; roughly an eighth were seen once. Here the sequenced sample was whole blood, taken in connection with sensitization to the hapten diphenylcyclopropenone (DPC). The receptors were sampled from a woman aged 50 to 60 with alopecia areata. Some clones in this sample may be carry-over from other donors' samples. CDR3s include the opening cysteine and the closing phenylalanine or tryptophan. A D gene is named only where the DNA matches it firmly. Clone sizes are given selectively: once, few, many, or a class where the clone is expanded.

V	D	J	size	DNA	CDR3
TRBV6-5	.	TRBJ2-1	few	TGTGCCAGCAGTTACCCGACAGGAAGCAATGAGCAGTTCTTC	CASSYPTGSNEQFF
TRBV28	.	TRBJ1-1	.	TGTGCCACCCGCCCGGGGGCTTTCTTT	CATRPGAFF
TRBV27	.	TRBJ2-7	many	TGTGCCAGCAGTAACAGGTTGGGAGAGCAGTACTTC	CASSNRLGEQYF
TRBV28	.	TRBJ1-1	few	TGTGCCAGCAGTCCTCAAGGGGTGGGCAGCACTGAAGCTTTCTTT	CASSPQGVGSTEAFF
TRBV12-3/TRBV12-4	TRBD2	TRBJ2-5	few	TGTGCCAGCAGCCGGACTAGCGGGGGGGTTCAAGAGACCCAGTACTTC	CASSRTSGGVQETQYF
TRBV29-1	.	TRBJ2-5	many	TGCAGCGTGGGAGCAGGGCGGGAGACCCAGTACTTC	CSVGAGRETQYF
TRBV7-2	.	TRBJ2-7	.	TGTGCCAGCAGCTTAGGGGCAGGGGGGTACGAGCAGTACTTC	CASSLGAGGYEQYF
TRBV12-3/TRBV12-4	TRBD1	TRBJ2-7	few	TGTGCCAGCAGCTCGACAGGGTCTTCCTACGAGCAGTACTTC	CASSSTGSSYEQYF
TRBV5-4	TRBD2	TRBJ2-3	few	TGTGCCAGCAGCTTGAAAAGCGGGGTTAGCACAGATACGCAGTATTTT	CASSLKSGVSTDTQYF
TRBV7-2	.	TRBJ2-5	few	TGTGCCAGCAGCGTAGAGGCACAGCTGGAGACCCAGTACTTC	CASSVEAQLETQYF
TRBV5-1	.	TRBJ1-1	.	TGCGCCAGCAAATCGTTGAACGAAGGGGGCACTGAAGCTTTCTTT	CASKSLNEGGTEAFF
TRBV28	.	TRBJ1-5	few	TGTGCCAGCAGCGGGGGGGGCCAGGTGGGTCAGCCCCAGCATTTT	CASSGGGQVGQPQHF
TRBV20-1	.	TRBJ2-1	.	TGCAGTGCTAGTTCTTATGTCGGGGGAATCAAATACAATGAGCAGTTCTTC	CSASSYVGGIKYNEQFF
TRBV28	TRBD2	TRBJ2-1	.	TGTGCCAGCAGTTTAGTTCCTAGCGGGAGTCTCAGTGAGCAGTTCTTC	CASSLVPSGSLSEQFF
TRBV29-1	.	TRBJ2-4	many	TGCAGCGGGACAATAGCCAAAAACATTCAGTACTTC	CSGTIAKNIQYF
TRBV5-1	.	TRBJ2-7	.	TGCGCCAGCAGTGAGAAGGCTACAGCCGGGTACGAGCAGTACTTC	CASSEKATAGYEQYF
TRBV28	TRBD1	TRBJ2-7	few	TGTGCCAGCAGTGCCCCCGGACAGGGTTGGTCTAACGAGCAGTACTTC	CASSAPGQGWSNEQYF
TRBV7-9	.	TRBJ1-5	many	TGTGCCAGCAGCTTAGGTTCCGGACTAAGCAATCAGCCCCAGCATTTT	CASSLGSGLSNQPQHF
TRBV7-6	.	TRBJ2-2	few	TGTGCCAGCAGCTTAGAGCAGGGGTCGGCCACCGGGGAGCTGTTTTTT	CASSLEQGSATGELFF
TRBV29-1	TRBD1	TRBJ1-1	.	TGCAGCGTTGAAGGACAGGGTCGAAGTACTGAAGCTTTCTTT	CSVEGQGRSTEAFF
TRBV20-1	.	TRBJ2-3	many	TGCAGTGCAGAGAGCGGAGCTAGCACAGATACGCAGTATTTT	CSAESGASTDTQYF
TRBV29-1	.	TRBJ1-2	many	TGCAGCGCCCAGTGGGGATATGGCTACACCTTC	CSAQWGYGYTF
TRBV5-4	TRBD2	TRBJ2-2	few	TGTGCCAGCAGCCCCACTAGCGGGAGGACCGGGGAGCTGTTTTTT	CASSPTSGRTGELFF
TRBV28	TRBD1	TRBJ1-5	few	TGTGCCAGCTCTTTGGACAGGGCGGGGCAGCCCCAGCATTTT	CASSLDRAGQPQHF
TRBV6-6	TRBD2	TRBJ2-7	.	TGTGCCAGCAGTTACTCGGCTAGCGGGAGCCACGAGCAGTACTTC	CASSYSASGSHEQYF
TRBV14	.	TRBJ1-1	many	TGTGCCAGCAGCCAAGCAGGGTTCTACACTGAAGCTTTCTTT	CASSQAGFYTEAFF
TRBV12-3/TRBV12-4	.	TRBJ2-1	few	TGTGCCAGCAGTCTAGCAGGGTTGGGGGCGGCACAGGTTCATGAGCAGTTCTTC	CASSLAGLGAAQVHEQFF
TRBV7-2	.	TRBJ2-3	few	TGTGCCAGCAGCGCCGGGGGCCTATCGCACGATACGCAGTATTTT	CASSAGGLSHDTQYF
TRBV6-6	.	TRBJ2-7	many	TGTGCCAGCAGTAAACAGGCTACCTACGAGCAGTACTTC	CASSKQATYEQYF
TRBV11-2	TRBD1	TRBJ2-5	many	TGTGCCAGCAGGATGGACCGGGACAGCAGCTCCGCGACCCAGTACTTC	CASRMDRDSSSATQYF
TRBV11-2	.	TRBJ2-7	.	TGTGCCAGCAGCCCAGAGTTCGATTACGAGCAGTACTTC	CASSPEFDYEQYF
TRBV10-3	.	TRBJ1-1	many	TGTGCCATCAGGATTTCAGGGGACACTGAAGCTTTCTTT	CAIRISGDTEAFF
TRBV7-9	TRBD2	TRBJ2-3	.	TGTGCCAGCAGCCTGGTTAGCGGGGGCACAGATACGCAGTATTTT	CASSLVSGGTDTQYF
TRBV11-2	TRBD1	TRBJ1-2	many	TGTGCCAGCAGCTTGGAACAGGGGCGTGACGGCTACACCTTC	CASSLEQGRDGYTF
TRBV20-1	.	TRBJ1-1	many	TGCAGTGCTTCCCGACGTGAAGCTTTCTTT	CSASRREAFF
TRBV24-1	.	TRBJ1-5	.	TGTGCCACCAGGGCCAATAGCAATCAGCCCCAGCATTTT	CATRANSNQPQHF
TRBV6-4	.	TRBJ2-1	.	TGTGCCAGCAGTGCGGGAGCAGGGCAGTTCTTC	CASSAGAGQFF
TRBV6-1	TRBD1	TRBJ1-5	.	TGTGCCAGCAGATTAGGACAGGGCTTCAATCAGCCCCAGCATTTT	CASRLGQGFNQPQHF
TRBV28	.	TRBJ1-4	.	TGTGCCAGCACGATAACCGATAATGAAAAACTGTTTTTT	CASTITDNEKLFF
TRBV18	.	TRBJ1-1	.	TGTGCCAGCTCACCACCGGGACGGGAGAACACTGAAGCTTTCTTT	CASSPPGRENTEAFF